The 26 T cell receptor beta chains given below trace back to one sample, sequenced in a study of a mutant IDH1 vaccine in newly diagnosed glioma. The assay was immunoSEQ multiplex PCR, and TCRdb's table has in-frame clones only and misses some. This sample has 25,000 to 30,000 clones, with approximately 78% found just once. The time point is: week 23, last vaccination. A single vaccine dose contained 300 ug of mutant IDH1 20-mer peptide, and topical imiquimod was used with it. Antigen specificity for these receptors is unknown. Specimen: PBMCs, collected from a glioma patient whose treatment included an IDH1 peptide vaccine. The receptors were gathered from a woman aged 25 to 39 with glioma.

The chain is built from TRBV29-1 and TRBJ1-1, with D possibly being TRBD1 (6 bases). Germline V gene data show CDR1 as SQVTM and CDR2 as ANQGSEA. V shed 5 bases and J shed 11 bases, with 15 bases lying between them. This CDR3 region has 11 residues. DNA of the CDR3: TGCAGCGTTTCTGGGGGGGCTGGGGCTTTCTTT. Translating gives CSVSGGAGAFF.

This clone is categorized as hyperexpanded. This sequence joins TRBV21-1 and TRBJ1-2. TRBV21-1 is reported as a pseudogene. The CDR3 is 14 residues long. This chain's CDR3 is CASSKSPEYYGYTF. For the CDR3, the DNA is TGTGCCAGCAGCAAATCTCCAGAGTACTATGGCTACACCTTC.

The rearrangement joins TRBV7-9 to TRBJ1-1; D is unclear. The CDR3 length is 12 residues. V gave up 5 bases and J gave up 6 bases, with 10 bases separating them. The germline V gene has CDR1 SEHNR and CDR2 FQNEAQ (reference sequence). This CDR3 reads CASSRNTAEAFF. The CDR3 nucleotides read TGTGCCAGCAGCCGCAATACGGCTGAAGCTTTCTTT.

This chain uses TRBV5-1 with TRBJ2-3; maybe TRBD2 (7 bases). The V gene's germline CDR1 is SGHRS and CDR2 YFSETQ. Trimming shortened V by 4 bases and J by 5 bases, and 17 bases separated the two germline ends. This CDR3 region has 15 residues. The CDR3 coding sequence is TGCGCCAGCAGCCCGATGGGGGGGCATGGAGATACGCAGTATTTT. Translated: CASSPMGGHGDTQYF.

Here the CDR3 DNA reads TGCGCCAGCAGCCAATGGAGTTTTGCGAGTGAGCAGTTCTTC. Protein: CASSQWSFASEQFF. The gene calls are TRBV4-1 and TRBJ2-1; D gene unclear. CDR1 MGHRA and CDR2 YSYEKL come from the germline V gene. The V end lost 2 bases, the J end lost 9 bases, and 14 bases lay between the germline ends. The CDR3 contains 14 residues.

The V and J genes are TRBV2 and TRBJ1-2; 8 bases fit TRBD1. V gave up 5 bases and J gave up 2 bases; unmatched junction bases: 19. Germline V gives CDR1 SNHLY, CDR2 FYNNEI. The CDR3 loop spans 19 amino acids. CDR3 amino acids: CASSSPDDRGVTINYGYTF. In DNA, the CDR3 is TGTGCCAGCAGTTCCCCCGATGACAGGGGCGTTACGATAAACTATGGCTACACCTTC.

The chain recombines TRBV2 with TRBJ2-2; D remains unclear. The CDR3 extends over 13 amino acids. The V and J ends lost 2 bases and 4 bases respectively, with 5 bases between them. The V gene's germline CDR1 is SNHLY and CDR2 FYNNEI. CDR3 in amino acids: CASSESSTGELFF. The DNA for the CDR3 is TGTGCCAGCAGTGAATCCTCCACCGGGGAGCTGTTTTTT.

The chain employs TRBV7-2 and TRBJ1-5; D gene unclear. Germline V gene lookup returns CDR1 SGHTA and CDR2 FQGNSA. There are 15 residues in the CDR3. Trimming stripped 1 base from V and 0 bases from J, with 7 bases between. The CDR3 nucleotides read TGTGCCAGCAGCTTAGTGCGGTATAGCAATCAGCCCCAGCATTTT. Protein sequence: CASSLVRYSNQPQHF.

This clone is categorized as large (0.1 to 1%). The genes are TRBV2 and TRBJ1-2; D is undetermined. From germline, CDR1 is SNHLY and CDR2 FYNNEI. V lost 9 bases, J lost 4 bases, and 9 bases lay in between. The CDR3 has 11 residues. The CDR3 sequence is CASMDGYGYTF. Here the CDR3 DNA reads TGTGCCAGTATGGATGGCTATGGCTACACCTTC.

This chain joins TRBV5-4 and TRBJ2-7, with TRBD1 as a possible D gene (6 bases). Germline CDR1 SGHNT, CDR2 YYREEE (reference sequence). This CDR3 is 14 amino acids long. V shed 0 bases and J shed 7 bases, with 14 bases lying between them. This CDR3 reads CASSLATGLREQYF. The CDR3, as DNA: TGTGCCAGCAGCTTGGCCACAGGGCTCCGGGAGCAGTACTTC.

The gene calls are TRBV27 and TRBJ2-7, with 11 bases aligning to TRBD2. From germline, CDR1 is MNHEY and CDR2 SMNVEV (reference sequence). This CDR3 region has 17 residues. V shed 2 bases, J shed 2 bases, and the junction held 8 bases outside the gene matches. CDR3 region: CASSLRAPLAGAYEQYF. CDR3 coding DNA: TGTGCCAGCAGTTTAAGGGCCCCACTAGCGGGGGCCTACGAGCAGTACTTC.

This clone appeared a single time. CDR3 nucleotides: TGTGCCAGACAGGGGGCATGGGAGACCCAGTACTTC. Its translation is CARQGAWETQYF. The rearrangement uses TRBV21-1 and TRBJ2-5; the DNA was not used to check the table's D call, TRBD1. TRBV21-1 represents a pseudogene. This CDR3 spans 12 amino acids.

J is TRBJ1-2 and V is TRBV7-2; 8 nucleotides align to TRBD1. The CDR3 has 14 residues. Per the germline V gene, CDR1 is SGHTA and CDR2 is FQGNSA. J was trimmed by 4 bases and V by 0 bases; bases with no gene match: 1. CDR3 DNA sequence: TGTGCCAGCAGCTTAGCGGACAGGGTCTATGGCTACACCTTC. The encoded protein is CASSLADRVYGYTF.

The J gene is TRBJ1-1, the V gene TRBV6-6; no reliable D call. The germline V and J ends were trimmed by 6 bases and 1 base, with 6 bases remaining between them. The CDR3 is made up of 12 amino acids. Germline loops: CDR1 MNHNY, CDR2 SVGAGI (reference sequence). The CDR3 DNA is TGTGCCAGCAGGGCAGGGAACACTGAAGCTTTCTTT. Its translation is CASRAGNTEAFF.

This clone turned up a few times. This chain uses TRBV7-9 with TRBJ2-6; possibly TRBD2 for D (6 bases). Trimming took 4 bases from V and 4 from J, leaving 11 bases between them. The V gene's germline CDR1 is SEHNR and CDR2 FQNEAQ (reference sequence). CDR3 size: 15 residues. CDR3 residues: CASSSREPGANVLTF. DNA for the CDR3: TGTGCCAGCAGCTCCCGGGAGCCCGGGGCCAACGTCCTGACTTTC.

The rearrangement uses TRBV6-1 and TRBJ2-2; 8 nucleotides match TRBD1. The junction had 10 bases not matched to a gene; V was cut back by 4 bases and J by 6 bases. Germline V lookup: CDR1 MNHNS, CDR2 SASEGT. This CDR3 is 16 amino acids long. CDR3 sequence reads: CASSGKLQGGAGELFF. In DNA, the CDR3 is TGTGCCAGCAGTGGGAAGTTACAGGGGGGTGCCGGGGAGCTGTTTTTT.

The CDR3 loop is CASSLAPGETYEQYF. In DNA form, the CDR3 reads TGTGCCAGCAGCTTGGCCCCGGGGGAAACCTACGAGCAGTACTTC. The chain carries TRBV5-5 and TRBJ2-7, with D perhaps matching TRBD2 (6 bases). Trimming took 0 bases from V and 2 from J, leaving 12 bases between them. CDR3 length: 15 amino acids. Germline-derived CDR1 and CDR2 are SGHKS and YYEKEE (reference sequence).

The chain couples TRBV6-5 to TRBJ1-2, with D unresolved. The germline V gene has CDR1 MNHEY and CDR2 SVGAGI. There are 12 residues in the CDR3. V lost 5 bases, J lost 11 bases, and 15 bases lay in between. The CDR3 DNA reads TGTGCCAGCAGTCCCTCCTATCCTCCGTACACCTTC. Protein sequence: CASSPSYPPYTF.

This CDR3 reads CASSDVQTGGHGYTF. CDR3 bases: TGCGCCAGCAGCGACGTCCAAACAGGGGGACATGGCTACACCTTC. V usage is TRBV4-1 and J usage is TRBJ1-2; 8 positions agree with TRBD1. The CDR3 sequence is 15 residues long. Unmatched junction bases numbered 11, after V lost 5 bases and J lost 6 bases. Germline-derived CDR1 and CDR2 are MGHRA and YSYEKL.

This chain links TRBV2 with TRBJ1-6; 7 nucleotides match TRBD1. This CDR3 has 15 residues. Germline V gene data show CDR1 as SNHLY and CDR2 as FYNNEI. V lost 6 bases and J lost 7; bases outside the gene matches: 9. CDR3 coding DNA: TGTGCCAGCAGATTTTCCGGGACAGCCAATTCACCCCTCCACTTT. This encodes CASRFSGTANSPLHF.

The chain employs TRBV4-2 and TRBJ2-5; 14 bases agree with TRBD2. V gave up 1 base and J gave up 5 bases; unmatched junction bases: 0. The germline CDR1 and CDR2 sequences are LGHNA and YNFKEQ. This CDR3 spans 15 amino acids. This chain's CDR3 is CASSQGTSGGETQYF. Written as DNA, the CDR3 is TGTGCCAGCAGCCAAGGGACTAGCGGGGGGGAGACCCAGTACTTC.

The CDR3 DNA is TGCGCCAGCAGCCGACTACAGGGTTTGGAGACCCAGTACTTC. The encoded protein is CASSRLQGLETQYF. The J gene is TRBJ2-5, the V gene TRBV4-1; tentatively, D is TRBD1 (6 bases). Trimming took 4 bases from V and 5 from J, leaving 14 bases between them. The germline CDR1 and CDR2 sequences are MGHRA and YSYEKL. CDR3 length: 14 amino acids.

The chain employs TRBV5-4 and TRBJ2-6; no clear D. CDR3 length: 16 residues. With 0 bases removed from V and 0 bases from J, the gap between germline ends came to 7 bases. Germline V gene lookup returns CDR1 SGHNT and CDR2 YYREEE (reference sequence). CDR3 in amino acids: CASSLDTLSGANVLTF. As DNA, the CDR3 is TGTGCCAGCAGCTTGGACACTCTCTCTGGGGCCAACGTCCTGACTTTC.

The chain combines TRBV29-1 with TRBJ2-1, with 9 bases aligning to TRBD1. The CDR3 spans 14 residues. J lost 1 base, V lost 6 bases, and 4 bases had no gene match. From germline, CDR1 is SQVTM and CDR2 ANQGSEA. CDR3 loop: CSVADRGSYNEQFF. DNA of the CDR3: TGCAGCGTGGCCGACAGGGGGTCCTACAATGAGCAGTTCTTC.

This clone was detected many times. The chain has TRBV14 and TRBJ1-4; 8 positions agree with TRBD1. Germline-derived CDR1 and CDR2 are SGHDN and FVKESK. CDR3 length: 14 amino acids. V shed 4 bases, J shed 5 bases, and the junction held 3 bases outside the gene matches. CDR3 DNA: TGTGCCAGCAGCCTACAGGGGGAAAATGAAAAACTGTTTTTT. This gives the protein CASSLQGENEKLFF.

The genes are TRBV29-1 and TRBJ1-2, with TRBD1 matching over 7 bases. There are 13 residues in the CDR3. J lost 6 bases, V lost 4 bases, and 8 bases had no gene match. CDR1 and CDR2 (germline): SQVTM, ANQGSEA. The chain's CDR3 is CSVGTTGKHGYTF. CDR3 nucleotide sequence: TGCAGCGTTGGGACGACAGGGAAACATGGCTACACCTTC.